A single sample is the source of the 4 T cell receptor beta chains below, sequenced in a study of Ad26.COV2.S vaccination and SARS-CoV-2 variants. Treatment given: 15 to 20 received Ad26.COV2.S at low or high dose, single or two shots; several received placebo; per-sample allocation not given. Specimen acquisition occurred on day 63 following the initial vaccine or placebo injection. Assay used: immunoSEQ multiplex PCR; TCRdb lists only in-frame clones, some missing. The profile shows 300,000 to 450,000 clones, about 85% of them singletons. Here the sequenced sample was peripheral blood, taken in a trial of Ad26.COV2.S vaccine versus placebo. The receptors come from a person between 18 and 65 years old who received the Ad26.COV2.S COVID-19 vaccine or a placebo.

V gene TRBV3-1 (or the pseudogene TRBV3-2) combines with J gene TRBJ1-2; TRBD1 might be the D (6 bases). Germline CDR1 reads LGHDT; CDR2 reads YNNKEL (reference sequence). The CDR3 runs to 14 residues. V lost 3 bases and J 7 bases, leaving 15 bases between the germline ends. As DNA, the CDR3 is TGTGCCAGCAGCCAGACCCTCAGGGGCAGTGGCTACACCTTC. Protein sequence: CASSQTLRGSGYTF.

At least ten counts were recorded for this clone. The rearrangement uses TRBV7-9 and TRBJ2-7; D perhaps matches TRBD1 (5 bases). This CDR3 has 14 residues. Germline-derived CDR1 and CDR2 are SEHNR and FQNEAQ (reference sequence). The ends were cut back, 5 bases at V and 0 bases at J, with 11 bases in the middle. The CDR3 DNA sequence: TGTGCCAGCAGCCCAGGGCCCAGCTCCTACGAGCAGTACTTC. It translates to CASSPGPSSYEQYF.

The rearrangement joins TRBV9 to TRBJ2-5; 9 nucleotides agree with TRBD2. V shed 3 bases, J shed 6 bases, and the junction held 6 bases outside the gene matches. This CDR3 comprises 14 residues. Germline loops: CDR1 SGDLS, CDR2 YYNGEE. CDR3 coding DNA: TGTGCCAGCAGCGGGGCGGGAGGGCCCCAGACCCAGTACTTC. It specifies CASSGAGGPQTQYF.

This clone was picked up one time. This chain links TRBV24-1 with TRBJ2-2; TRBD1 matches at 8 bases. The CDR3 spans 18 residues. Germline-derived CDR1 and CDR2 are KGHDR and SFDVKD. V shed 5 bases, J shed 6 bases, and the junction held 16 bases outside the gene matches. The CDR3 sequence is CATSGEKIQGQGSGELFF. In DNA form, the CDR3 reads TGTGCCACCAGTGGAGAGAAAATTCAAGGACAGGGATCCGGGGAGCTGTTTTTT.